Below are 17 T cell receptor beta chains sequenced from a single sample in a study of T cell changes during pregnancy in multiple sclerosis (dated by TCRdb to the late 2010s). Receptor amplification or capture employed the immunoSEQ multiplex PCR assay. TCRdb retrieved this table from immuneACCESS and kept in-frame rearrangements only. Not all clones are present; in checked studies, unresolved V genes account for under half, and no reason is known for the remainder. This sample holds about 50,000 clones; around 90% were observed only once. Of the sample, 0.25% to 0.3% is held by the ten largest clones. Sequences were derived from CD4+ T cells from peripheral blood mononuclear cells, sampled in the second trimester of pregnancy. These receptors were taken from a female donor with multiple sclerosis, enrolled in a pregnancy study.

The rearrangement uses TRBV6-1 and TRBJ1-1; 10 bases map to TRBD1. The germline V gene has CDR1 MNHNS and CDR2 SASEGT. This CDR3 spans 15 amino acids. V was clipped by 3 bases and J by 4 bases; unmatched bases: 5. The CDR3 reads CASSERTGGGTEAFF. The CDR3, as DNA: TGTGCCAGCAGTGAGAGGACAGGGGGAGGCACTGAAGCTTTCTTT.

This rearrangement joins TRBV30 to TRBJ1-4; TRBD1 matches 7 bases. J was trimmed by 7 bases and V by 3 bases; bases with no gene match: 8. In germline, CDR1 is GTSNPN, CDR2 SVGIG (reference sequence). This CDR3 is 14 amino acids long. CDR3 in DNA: TGTGCCTGGAGGACCCAGGGGGTTGGTGAAAAACTGTTTTTT. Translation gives CAWRTQGVGEKLFF.

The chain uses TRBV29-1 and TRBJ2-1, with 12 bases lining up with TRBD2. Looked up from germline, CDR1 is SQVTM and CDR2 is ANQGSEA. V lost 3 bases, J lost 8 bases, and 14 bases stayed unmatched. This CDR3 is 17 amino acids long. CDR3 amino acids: CSVDKFATSGGRDEQFF. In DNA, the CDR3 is TGCAGCGTTGACAAATTCGCAACTAGCGGGGGGCGGGATGAGCAGTTCTTC.

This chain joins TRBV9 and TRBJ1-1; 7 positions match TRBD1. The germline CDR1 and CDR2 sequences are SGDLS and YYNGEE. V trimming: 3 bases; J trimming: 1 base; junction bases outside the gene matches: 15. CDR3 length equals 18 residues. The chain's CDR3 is CASSAGAGQKRGNTEAFF. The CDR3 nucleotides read TGTGCCAGCAGCGCTGGTGCGGGACAGAAAAGGGGGAACACTGAAGCTTTCTTT.

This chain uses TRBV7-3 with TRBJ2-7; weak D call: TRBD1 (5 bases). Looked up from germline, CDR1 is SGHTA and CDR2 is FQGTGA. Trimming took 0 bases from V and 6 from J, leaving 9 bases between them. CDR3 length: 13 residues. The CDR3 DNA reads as TGTGCCAGCAGCTTAACGGGGCGTAGCGAGCAGTACTTC. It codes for CASSLTGRSEQYF.

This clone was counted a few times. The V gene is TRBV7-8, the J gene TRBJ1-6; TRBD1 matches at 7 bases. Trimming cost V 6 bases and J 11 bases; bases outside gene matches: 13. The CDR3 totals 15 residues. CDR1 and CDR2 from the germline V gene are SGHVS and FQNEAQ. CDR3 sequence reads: CASRYTRDSYAPLHF. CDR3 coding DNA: TGTGCCAGCAGATACACCCGGGACAGTTATGCACCCCTCCACTTT.

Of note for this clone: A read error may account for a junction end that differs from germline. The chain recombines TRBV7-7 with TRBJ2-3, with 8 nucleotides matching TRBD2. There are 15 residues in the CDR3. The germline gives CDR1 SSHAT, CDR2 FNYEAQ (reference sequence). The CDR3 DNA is TGTGCTAGCAGCTTAGGGACTAGTGATACAGATACGCAGTATTTT. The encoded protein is CASSLGTSDTDTQYF.

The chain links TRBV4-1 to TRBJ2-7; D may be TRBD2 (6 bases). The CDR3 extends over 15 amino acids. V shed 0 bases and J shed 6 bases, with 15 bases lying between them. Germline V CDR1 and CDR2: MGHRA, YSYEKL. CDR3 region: CASSQDQQGLREQYF. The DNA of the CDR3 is TGCGCCAGCAGCCAAGACCAGCAGGGACTTCGCGAGCAGTACTTC.

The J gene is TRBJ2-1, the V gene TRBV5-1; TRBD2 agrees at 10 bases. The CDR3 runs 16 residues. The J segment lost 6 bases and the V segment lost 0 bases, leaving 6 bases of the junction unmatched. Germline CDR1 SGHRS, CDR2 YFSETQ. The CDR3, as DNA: TGCGCCAGCAGCTTGGGGCGGACTAGCGGAAGCAATGAGCAGTTCTTC. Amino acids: CASSLGRTSGSNEQFF.

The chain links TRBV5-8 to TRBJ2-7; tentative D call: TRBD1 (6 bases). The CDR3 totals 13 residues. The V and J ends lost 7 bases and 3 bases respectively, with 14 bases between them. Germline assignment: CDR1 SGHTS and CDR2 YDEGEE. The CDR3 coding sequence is TGTGCCAGCTCCCGTGGGGGCAACTACGAGCAGTACTTC. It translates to CASSRGGNYEQYF.

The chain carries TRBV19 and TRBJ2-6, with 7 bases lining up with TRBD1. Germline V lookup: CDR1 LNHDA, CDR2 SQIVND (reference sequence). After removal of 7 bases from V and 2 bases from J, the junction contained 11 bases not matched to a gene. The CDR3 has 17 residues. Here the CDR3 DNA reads TGTGCCAGTAAAACGGGACAGATCCCGGCTGGGGCCAACGTCCTGACTTTC. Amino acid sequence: CASKTGQIPAGANVLTF.

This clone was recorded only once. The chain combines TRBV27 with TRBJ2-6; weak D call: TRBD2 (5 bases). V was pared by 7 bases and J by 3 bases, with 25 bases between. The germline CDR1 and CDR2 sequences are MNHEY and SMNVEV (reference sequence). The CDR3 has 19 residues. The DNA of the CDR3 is TGTGCCAGCATCATAAGAGGGTTCAAGGACCCGGGTGGGGCCAACGTCCTGACTTTC. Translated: CASIIRGFKDPGGANVLTF.

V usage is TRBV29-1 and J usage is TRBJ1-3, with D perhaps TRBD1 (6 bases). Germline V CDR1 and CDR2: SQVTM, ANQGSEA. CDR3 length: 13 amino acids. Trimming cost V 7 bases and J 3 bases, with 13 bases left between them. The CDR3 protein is CSAQGILGNTIYF. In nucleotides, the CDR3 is TGCAGCGCTCAGGGGATTCTTGGAAACACCATATATTTT.

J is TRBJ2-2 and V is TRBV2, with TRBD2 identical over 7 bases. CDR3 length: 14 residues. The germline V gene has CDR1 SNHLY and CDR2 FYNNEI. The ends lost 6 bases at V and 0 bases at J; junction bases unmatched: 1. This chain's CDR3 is CASRLAPNTGELFF. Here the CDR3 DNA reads TGTGCCAGCAGACTAGCGCCGAACACCGGGGAGCTGTTTTTT.

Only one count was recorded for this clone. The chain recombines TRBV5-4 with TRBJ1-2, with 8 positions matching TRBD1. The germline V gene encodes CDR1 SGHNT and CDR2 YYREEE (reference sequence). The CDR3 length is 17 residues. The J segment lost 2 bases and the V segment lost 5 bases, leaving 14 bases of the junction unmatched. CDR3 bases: TGTGCCAGCAGTTTGCTGCAGGGGGCCGGAACGAACTATGGCTACACCTTC. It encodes CASSLLQGAGTNYGYTF.

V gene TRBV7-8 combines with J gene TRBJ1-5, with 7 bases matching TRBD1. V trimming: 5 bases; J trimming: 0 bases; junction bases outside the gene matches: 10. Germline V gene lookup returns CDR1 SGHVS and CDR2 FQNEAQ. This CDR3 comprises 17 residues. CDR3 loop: CASSGIRRQGSNQPQHF. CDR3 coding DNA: TGTGCCAGCAGCGGAATCCGTAGACAGGGTAGCAATCAGCCCCAGCATTTT.

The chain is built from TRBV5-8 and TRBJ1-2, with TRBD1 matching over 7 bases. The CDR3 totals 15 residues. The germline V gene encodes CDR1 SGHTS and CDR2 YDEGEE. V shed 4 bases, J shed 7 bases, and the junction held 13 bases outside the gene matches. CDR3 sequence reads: CASSLGGTGVGGYTF. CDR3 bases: TGTGCCAGCAGCCTCGGGGGCACAGGGGTGGGTGGCTACACCTTC.